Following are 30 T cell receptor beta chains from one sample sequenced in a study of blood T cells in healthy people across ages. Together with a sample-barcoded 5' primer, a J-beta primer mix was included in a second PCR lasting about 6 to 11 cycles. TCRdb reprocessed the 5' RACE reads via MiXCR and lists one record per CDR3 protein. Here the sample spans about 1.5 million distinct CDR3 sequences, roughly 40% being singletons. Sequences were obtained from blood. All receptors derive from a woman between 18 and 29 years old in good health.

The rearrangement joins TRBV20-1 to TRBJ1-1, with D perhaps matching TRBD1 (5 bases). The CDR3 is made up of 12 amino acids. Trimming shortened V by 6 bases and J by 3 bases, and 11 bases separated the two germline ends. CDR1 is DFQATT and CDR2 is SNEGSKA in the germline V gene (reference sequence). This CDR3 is CSAPWGYTEAFF. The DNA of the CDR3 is TGCAGTGCCCCATGGGGGTACACTGAAGCTTTCTTT.

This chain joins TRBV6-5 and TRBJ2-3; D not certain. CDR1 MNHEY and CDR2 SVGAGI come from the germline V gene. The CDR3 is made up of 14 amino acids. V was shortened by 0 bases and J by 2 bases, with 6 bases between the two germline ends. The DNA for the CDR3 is TGTGCCAGCAGTTACTCAGCTCCCACAGATACGCAGTATTTT. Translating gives CASSYSAPTDTQYF.

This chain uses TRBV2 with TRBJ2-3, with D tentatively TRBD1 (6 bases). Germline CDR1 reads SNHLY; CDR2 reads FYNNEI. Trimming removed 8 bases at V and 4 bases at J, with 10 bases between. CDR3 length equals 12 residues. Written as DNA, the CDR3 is TGTGCCAGCCATCAGGGGTCAGATACGCAGTATTTT. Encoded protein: CASHQGSDTQYF.

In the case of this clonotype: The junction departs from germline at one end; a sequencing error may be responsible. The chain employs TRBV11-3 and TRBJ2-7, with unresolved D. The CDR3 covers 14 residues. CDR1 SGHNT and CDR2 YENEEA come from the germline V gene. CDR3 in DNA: TGTGCCAGCAGCGTAGATATTGGCAGAAACGAGCAGTACTTC. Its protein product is CASSVDIGRNEQYF. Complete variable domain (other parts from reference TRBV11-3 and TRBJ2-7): EAGVVQSPRYKIIEKKQPVAFWCNPISGHNTLYWYLQNLGQGPELLIRYENEEAVDDSQLPKDRFSAERLKGVDSTLKIQPAELGDSAVYLCASSVDIGRNEQYFGPGTRLTVT.

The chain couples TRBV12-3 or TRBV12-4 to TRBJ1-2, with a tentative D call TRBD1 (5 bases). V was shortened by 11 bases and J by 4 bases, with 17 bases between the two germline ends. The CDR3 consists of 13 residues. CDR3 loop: CASSDSRFYGYTF. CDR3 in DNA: TGTGCCTCCTCAGACAGCCGCTTCTATGGCTACACCTTC.

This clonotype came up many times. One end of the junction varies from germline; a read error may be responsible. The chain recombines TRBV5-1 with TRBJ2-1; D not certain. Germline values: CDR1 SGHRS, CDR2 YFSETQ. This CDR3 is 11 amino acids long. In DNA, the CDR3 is TGTGCCAGCAGTTTGAGTCGGGAGCAGTTCTTC. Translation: CASSLSREQFF. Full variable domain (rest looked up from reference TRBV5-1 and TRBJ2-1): KAGVTQTPRYLIKTRGQQVTLSCSPISGHRSVSWYQQTPGQGLQFLFEYFSETQRNKGNFPGRFSGRQFSNSRSEMNVSTLELGDSALYLCASSLSREQFFGPGTRLTVL.

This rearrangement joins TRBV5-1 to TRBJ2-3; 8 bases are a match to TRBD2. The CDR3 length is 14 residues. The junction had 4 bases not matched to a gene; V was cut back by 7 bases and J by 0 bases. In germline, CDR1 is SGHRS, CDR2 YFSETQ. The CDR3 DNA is TGCGCCAGCGCGCGGGGGGATAGCACAGATACGCAGTATTTT. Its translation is CASARGDSTDTQYF.

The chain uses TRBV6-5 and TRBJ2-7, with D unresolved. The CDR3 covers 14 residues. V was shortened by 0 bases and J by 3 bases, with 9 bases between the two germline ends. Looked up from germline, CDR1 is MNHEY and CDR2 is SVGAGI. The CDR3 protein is CASSYSRRFYEQYF. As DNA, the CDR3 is TGTGCCAGCAGTTACTCGCGACGCTTCTACGAGCAGTACTTC.

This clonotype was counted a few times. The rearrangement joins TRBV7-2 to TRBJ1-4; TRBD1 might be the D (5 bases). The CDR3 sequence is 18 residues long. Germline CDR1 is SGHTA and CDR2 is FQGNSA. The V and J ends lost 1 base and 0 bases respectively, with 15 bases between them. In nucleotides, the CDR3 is TGTGCCAGCAGCTTAGGACAGCTCCGAAGAACAACTAATGAAAAACTGTTTTTT. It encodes CASSLGQLRRTTNEKLFF.

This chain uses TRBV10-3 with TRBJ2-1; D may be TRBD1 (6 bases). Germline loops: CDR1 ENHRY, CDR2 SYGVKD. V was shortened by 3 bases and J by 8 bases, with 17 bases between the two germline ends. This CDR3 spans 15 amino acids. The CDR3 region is CAISDGTTAGDEQFF. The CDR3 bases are TGTGCCATCAGTGATGGGACCACAGCAGGGGATGAGCAGTTCTTC.

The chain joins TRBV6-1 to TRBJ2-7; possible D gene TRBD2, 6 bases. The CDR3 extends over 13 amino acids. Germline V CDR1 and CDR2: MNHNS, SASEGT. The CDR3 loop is CAGLGLSSYEQYF. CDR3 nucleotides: TGTGCAGGGTTGGGACTTAGCTCCTACGAGCAGTACTTC.

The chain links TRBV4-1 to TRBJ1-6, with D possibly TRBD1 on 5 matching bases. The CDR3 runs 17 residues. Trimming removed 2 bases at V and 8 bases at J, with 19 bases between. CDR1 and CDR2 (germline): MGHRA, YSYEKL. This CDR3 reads CASSQSVRAGLDSPLHF. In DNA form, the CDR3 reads TGCGCCAGCAGCCAATCTGTCAGGGCCGGCTTGGATTCACCCCTCCACTTT.

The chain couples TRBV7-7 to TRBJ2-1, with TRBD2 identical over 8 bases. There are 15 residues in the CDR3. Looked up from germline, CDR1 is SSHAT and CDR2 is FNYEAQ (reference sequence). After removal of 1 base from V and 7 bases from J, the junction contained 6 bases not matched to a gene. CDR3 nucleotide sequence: TGTGCCAGCAGCTTAGAAGCGGGAGTGCGGAATGAGCAGTTCTTC. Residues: CASSLEAGVRNEQFF.

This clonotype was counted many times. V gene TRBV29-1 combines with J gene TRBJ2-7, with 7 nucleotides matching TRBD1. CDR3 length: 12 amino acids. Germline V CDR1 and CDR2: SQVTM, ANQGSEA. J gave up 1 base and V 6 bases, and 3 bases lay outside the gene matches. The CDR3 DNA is TGCAGCGTAGGGGACAGTTCCTACGAGCAGTACTTC. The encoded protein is CSVGDSSYEQYF.

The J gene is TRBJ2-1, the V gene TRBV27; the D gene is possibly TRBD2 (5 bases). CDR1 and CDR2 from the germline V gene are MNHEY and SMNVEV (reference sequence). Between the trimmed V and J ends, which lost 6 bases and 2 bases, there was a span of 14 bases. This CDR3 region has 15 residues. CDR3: CASSPSVGAYNEQFF. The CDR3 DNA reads TGTGCCAGCAGCCCCTCCGTGGGAGCCTACAATGAGCAGTTCTTC.

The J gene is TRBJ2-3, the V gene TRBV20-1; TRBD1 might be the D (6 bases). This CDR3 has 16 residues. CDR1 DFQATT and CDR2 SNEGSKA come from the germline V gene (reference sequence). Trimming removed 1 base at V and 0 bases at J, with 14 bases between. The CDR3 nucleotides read TGCAGTGCTAGAGGCGACAGGCCAACTAGCACAGATACGCAGTATTTT. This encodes CSARGDRPTSTDTQYF.

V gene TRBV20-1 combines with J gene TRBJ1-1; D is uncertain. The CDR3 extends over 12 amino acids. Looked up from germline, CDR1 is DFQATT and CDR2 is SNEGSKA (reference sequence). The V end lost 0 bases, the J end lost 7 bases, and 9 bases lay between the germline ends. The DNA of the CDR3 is TGCAGTGCTAGAGAAGGCAGCTATGAAGCTTTCTTT. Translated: CSAREGSYEAFF.

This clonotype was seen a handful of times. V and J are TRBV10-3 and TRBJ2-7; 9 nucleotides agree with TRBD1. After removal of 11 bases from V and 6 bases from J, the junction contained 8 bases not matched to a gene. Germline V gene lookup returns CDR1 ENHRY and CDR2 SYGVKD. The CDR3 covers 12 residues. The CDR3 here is CAHGQGTGEQYF. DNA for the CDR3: TGTGCCCACGGACAGGGGACGGGCGAGCAGTACTTC.

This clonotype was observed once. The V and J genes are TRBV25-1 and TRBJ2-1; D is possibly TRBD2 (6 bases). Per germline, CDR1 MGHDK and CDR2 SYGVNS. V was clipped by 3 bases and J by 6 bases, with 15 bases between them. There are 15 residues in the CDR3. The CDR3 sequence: CASSEYGGSRNEQFF. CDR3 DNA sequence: TGTGCCAGCAGTGAGTATGGGGGGTCGCGCAATGAGCAGTTCTTC.

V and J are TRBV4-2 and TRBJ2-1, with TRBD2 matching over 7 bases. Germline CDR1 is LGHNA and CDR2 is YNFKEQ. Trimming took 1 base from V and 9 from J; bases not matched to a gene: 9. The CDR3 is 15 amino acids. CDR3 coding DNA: TGTGCCAGCAGCCAAGCTCTGGCTAGCGGCCTTGAGCAGTTCTTC. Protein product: CASSQALASGLEQFF.

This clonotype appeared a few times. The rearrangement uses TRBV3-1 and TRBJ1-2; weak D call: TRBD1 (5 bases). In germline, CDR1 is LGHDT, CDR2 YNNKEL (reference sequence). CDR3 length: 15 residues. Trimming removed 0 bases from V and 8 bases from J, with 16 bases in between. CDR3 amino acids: CASSQDGDPVRGYTF. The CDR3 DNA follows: TGTGCCAGCAGCCAAGATGGGGACCCAGTCAGGGGCTACACCTTC.

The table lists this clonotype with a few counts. The CDR3 DNA is TGCAGCGCCGGAGGACAGGGGAATGAAAAACTGTTTTTT. Translated, it gives CSAGGQGNEKLFF. The chain employs TRBV29-1 and TRBJ1-4, with 9 positions matching TRBD1. CDR1 is SQVTM, CDR2 ANQGSEA, per germline. CDR3 length: 13 amino acids. J lost 5 bases, V lost 7 bases, and 5 bases had no gene match.

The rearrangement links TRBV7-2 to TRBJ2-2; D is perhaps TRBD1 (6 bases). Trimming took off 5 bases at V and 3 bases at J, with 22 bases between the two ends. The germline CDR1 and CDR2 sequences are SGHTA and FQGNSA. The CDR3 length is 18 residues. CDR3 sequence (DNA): TGTGCCAGCAGCCAACTGTCCCTACGGACAGAGTACACCGGGGAGCTGTTTTTT. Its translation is CASSQLSLRTEYTGELFF.

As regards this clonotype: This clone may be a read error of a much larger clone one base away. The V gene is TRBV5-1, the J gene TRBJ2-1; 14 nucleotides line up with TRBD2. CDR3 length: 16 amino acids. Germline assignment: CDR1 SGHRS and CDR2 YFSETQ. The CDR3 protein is CAGSALTSGRATEQFF. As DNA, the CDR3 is TGCGCCGGCAGCGCCTTGACTAGCGGGAGGGCCACTGAGCAGTTCTTC.

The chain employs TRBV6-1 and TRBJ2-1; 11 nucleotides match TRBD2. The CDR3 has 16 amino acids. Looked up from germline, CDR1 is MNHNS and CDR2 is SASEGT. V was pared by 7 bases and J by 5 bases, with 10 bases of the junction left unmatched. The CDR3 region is CASIRRTTSGDNEQFF. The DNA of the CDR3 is TGTGCCAGCATAAGGAGAACGACTAGCGGGGACAATGAGCAGTTCTTC.

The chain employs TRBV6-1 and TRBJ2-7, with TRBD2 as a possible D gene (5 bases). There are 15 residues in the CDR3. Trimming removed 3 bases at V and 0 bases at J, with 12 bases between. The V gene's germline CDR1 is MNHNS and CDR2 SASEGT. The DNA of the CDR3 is TGTGCCAGCAGTGAGATAGCGATGAGCTCCTACGAGCAGTACTTC. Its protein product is CASSEIAMSSYEQYF.

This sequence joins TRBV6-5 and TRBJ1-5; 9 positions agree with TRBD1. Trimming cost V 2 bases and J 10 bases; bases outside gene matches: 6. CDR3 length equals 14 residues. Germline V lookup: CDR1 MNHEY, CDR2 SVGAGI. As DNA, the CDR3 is TGTGCCAGCAGTTACGGGGACAGGGCAGGCCCCCAGCATTTT. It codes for CASSYGDRAGPQHF.

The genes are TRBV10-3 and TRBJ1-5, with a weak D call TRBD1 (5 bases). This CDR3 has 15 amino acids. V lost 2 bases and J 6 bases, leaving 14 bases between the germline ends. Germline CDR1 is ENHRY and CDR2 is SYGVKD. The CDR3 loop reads CAISEDGAPIQPQHF. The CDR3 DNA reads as TGTGCCATCAGTGAGGACGGGGCGCCCATTCAGCCCCAGCATTTT.

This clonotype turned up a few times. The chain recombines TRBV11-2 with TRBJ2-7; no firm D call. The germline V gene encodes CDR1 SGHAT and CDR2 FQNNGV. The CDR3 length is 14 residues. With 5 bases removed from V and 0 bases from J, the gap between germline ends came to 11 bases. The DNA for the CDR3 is TGTGCCAGCAGCCCCCGGGTGACCTCCTACGAGCAGTACTTC. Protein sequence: CASSPRVTSYEQYF.

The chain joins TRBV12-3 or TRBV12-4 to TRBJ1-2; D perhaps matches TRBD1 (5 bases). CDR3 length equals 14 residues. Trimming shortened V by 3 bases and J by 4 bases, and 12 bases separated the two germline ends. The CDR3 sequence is CASSFLYGGYGYTF. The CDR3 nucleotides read TGTGCCAGCAGTTTCCTCTACGGGGGCTATGGCTACACCTTC.